One and the same sample provided the 17 T cell receptor beta chains below, sequenced in a study of shared clonotypes between healthy human individuals. Terminally differentiated effector memory CD45RA+ cells were excluded from the naive CD8 cells, which were CD45RO-negative and positively selected for CCR7. TCRdb keeps only in-frame clones here, not all; method: immunoSEQ multiplex PCR. The sample has around 2,000,000 clones, approximately 94% seen once. Specimen: naive CD8+ T cells sorted from blood. Receptors originate from a man younger than 30 in good health.

With respect to this clone: One end of the junction fails to match germline, which may point to a read error. The J gene is TRBJ2-7, the V gene TRBV7-7, with D hard to call. Germline V lookup: CDR1 SSHAT, CDR2 FNYEAQ (reference sequence). The CDR3 is made up of 13 amino acids. The CDR3, as DNA: TGTGCTAGCAGCTTGGGCCCCGGTTACGAGCAGTACTTC. Its protein product is CASSLGPGYEQYF.

V usage is TRBV7-2 and J usage is TRBJ2-3, with a weak D call TRBD2 (6 bases). V was cut by 1 base and J by 3 bases, with 8 bases left in between. The CDR3 length is 14 residues. The V gene's germline CDR1 is SGHTA and CDR2 FQGNSA. DNA for the CDR3: TGTGCCAGCAGCTTAGACGGGGGAACAGATACGCAGTATTTT. Translated, it gives CASSLDGGTDTQYF. Using reference TRBV7-2 and TRBJ2-3 for the parts outside the CDR3, the full variable domain is GAGVSQSPSNKVTEKGKDVELRCDPISGHTALYWYRQSLGQGLEFLIYFQGNSAPDKSGLPSDRFSAERTGGSVSTLTIQRTQQEDSAVYLCASSLDGGTDTQYFGPGTRLTVL.

The genes are TRBV4-1 and TRBJ1-6; 9 bases align to TRBD1. The V gene end was trimmed by 0 bases and the J gene end by 0 bases; junction bases not matched to a gene: 6. The CDR3 consists of 19 residues. CDR1 and CDR2 (germline): MGHRA, YSYEKL. CDR3 loop: CASSQDLGTGSSYNSPLHF. The DNA of the CDR3 is TGCGCCAGCAGCCAAGATTTAGGGACAGGGAGCTCCTATAATTCACCCCTCCACTTT.

The V call is TRBV28, the J call TRBJ2-5, with D uncertain. V shed 2 bases and J shed 1 base, with 8 bases lying between them. CDR1 and CDR2 from the germline V gene are MDHEN and SYDVKM. The CDR3 length is 14 residues. The CDR3 loop reads CASSLRRFQETQYF. DNA of the CDR3: TGTGCCAGCAGTTTACGGCGGTTCCAAGAGACCCAGTACTTC.

A note on this clone: The identical CDR3 is also encoded by other nucleotide sequences in the sample. The V and J genes are TRBV27 and TRBJ2-7; 8 positions match TRBD2. Germline CDR1 reads MNHEY; CDR2 reads SMNVEV (reference sequence). J lost 4 bases, V lost 3 bases, and 2 bases had no gene match. The CDR3 spans 13 residues. CDR3 DNA: TGTGCCAGCAGTTTCGGGAGGGGTTACGAGCAGTACTTC. This gives the protein CASSFGRGYEQYF.

The chain is built from TRBV9 and TRBJ2-2; D perhaps matches TRBD1 (5 bases). Germline assignment: CDR1 SGDLS and CDR2 YYNGEE. This CDR3 contains 14 residues. V was clipped by 3 bases and J by 4 bases, with 10 bases between them. CDR3 region: CASSDEDITGELFF. CDR3 bases: TGTGCCAGCAGCGATGAGGACATCACCGGGGAGCTGTTTTTT.

The rearrangement uses TRBV6-5 and TRBJ1-4; 7 bases align to TRBD1. The CDR3 length is 16 residues. Germline V gene lookup returns CDR1 MNHEY and CDR2 SVGAGI. Germline trimming cut 0 bases from V and 4 bases from J; bases unmatched to any gene: 5. The CDR3: CASSYSVGQLNEKLFF. In DNA, the CDR3 is TGTGCCAGCAGTTACTCAGTGGGACAGCTTAATGAAAAACTGTTTTTT.

The chain has TRBV7-8 and TRBJ2-7, with 7 bases matching TRBD2. From germline, CDR1 is SGHVS and CDR2 FQNEAQ. The CDR3 has 17 amino acids. Germline trimming cut 1 base from V and 3 bases from J; bases unmatched to any gene: 12. CDR3 in DNA: TGTGCCAGCAGCTTAGTGGGTAGCGGGTCCCTCTTCTACGAGCAGTACTTC. Translated, it gives CASSLVGSGSLFYEQYF. Full variable domain (outside the CDR3, taken from reference TRBV7-8 and TRBJ2-7): GAGVSQSPRYKVAKRGQDVALRCDPISGHVSLFWYQQALGQGPEFLTYFQNEAQLDKSGLPSDRFFAERPEGSVSTLKIQRTQQEDSAVYLCASSLVGSGSLFYEQYFGPGTRLTVT.

J is TRBJ2-5 and V is TRBV6-5, with 11 positions matching TRBD2. The trim removed 6 bases at V and 1 base at J, leaving 4 bases unmatched. Germline CDR1 reads MNHEY; CDR2 reads SVGAGI. CDR3 length: 15 residues. The chain's CDR3 is CASSPLAGAQETQYF. For the CDR3, the DNA is TGTGCCAGCAGCCCACTAGCGGGGGCCCAAGAGACCCAGTACTTC.

This CDR3 is CASSAAPEQYF. Written as DNA, the CDR3 is TGTGCCAGCAGCGCGGCCCCCGAGCAGTACTTC. The chain combines TRBV11-2 with TRBJ2-7; D is unclear. Germline lookup yields CDR1 SGHAT and CDR2 FQNNGV. V was trimmed by 5 bases and J by 6 bases, leaving 8 bases between them. This CDR3 contains 11 residues.

This chain connects TRBV9 to TRBJ2-3; tentative D call: TRBD1 (5 bases). Germline values: CDR1 SGDLS, CDR2 YYNGEE. This CDR3 is 14 amino acids long. The V end was cut by 1 base, the J end by 4 bases, with 10 bases between. CDR3 DNA: TGTGCCAGCAGCGTATCCAGGGTGTCAGATACGCAGTATTTT. It specifies CASSVSRVSDTQYF. The variable domain in full, with the rest retrieved from reference TRBV9 and TRBJ2-3, is DSGVTQTPKHLITATGQRVTLRCSPRSGDLSVYWYQQSLDQGLQFLIQYYNGEERAKGNILERFSAQQFPDLHSELNLSSLELGDSALYFCASSVSRVSDTQYFGPGTRLTVL.

The rearrangement joins TRBV7-9 to TRBJ2-7; 9 nucleotides match TRBD2. The junction had 8 bases not matched to a gene; V was cut back by 1 base and J by 7 bases. In germline, CDR1 is SEHNR, CDR2 FQNEAQ (reference sequence). The CDR3 length is 15 residues. CDR3: CASSLGAGGPDEQYF. Here the CDR3 DNA reads TGTGCCAGCAGCTTAGGGGCGGGAGGGCCGGATGAGCAGTACTTC.

This chain joins TRBV7-9 and TRBJ2-3; D is undetermined. This CDR3 contains 13 residues. Germline assignment: CDR1 SEHNR and CDR2 FQNEAQ (reference sequence). Trimming left V 3 bases short and J 4 bases short, with 8 bases between. The chain's CDR3 is CASSLANADTQYF. The CDR3 region has the DNA TGTGCCAGCAGCTTGGCAAACGCAGATACGCAGTATTTT.

The chain carries TRBV4-1 and TRBJ2-5; D call uncertain. With 0 bases removed from V and 5 bases from J, the gap between germline ends came to 4 bases. Germline assignment: CDR1 MGHRA and CDR2 YSYEKL. The CDR3 contains 12 residues. CDR3 amino acids: CASSQDYETQYF. The CDR3 DNA is TGCGCCAGCAGCCAAGATTACGAGACCCAGTACTTC.

To note about this clone: Other DNA sequences in the same sample also yield this CDR3. V is TRBV7-2 and J is TRBJ2-3; no reliable D call. The length of the CDR3 is 12 residues. V lost 3 bases and J lost 3, with 4 bases in between. Germline loops: CDR1 SGHTA, CDR2 FQGNSA. This CDR3 reads CASSFPTDTQYF. CDR3 DNA sequence: TGTGCCAGCAGCTTCCCTACAGATACGCAGTATTTT.

The chain has TRBV7-3 and TRBJ2-2; D unclear. V shed 8 bases and J shed 0 bases, with 10 bases lying between them. This CDR3 has 14 amino acids. Germline loops: CDR1 SGHTA, CDR2 FQGTGA. For the CDR3, the DNA is TGTGCCAGCGGTCAATCCGCGAACACCGGGGAGCTGTTTTTT. Residues: CASGQSANTGELFF.

This clone showed up just once. This chain connects TRBV6-1 to TRBJ1-1; no clear D gene. Germline values: CDR1 MNHNS, CDR2 SASEGT. The CDR3 contains 13 residues. Trimming cost V 2 bases and J 5 bases, with 9 bases left between them. CDR3 coding DNA: TGTGCCAGCAGTGAACTGACTTGGACTGAAGCTTTCTTT. Translated: CASSELTWTEAFF.